This passage covers 11 T cell receptor beta chains from one sample sequenced in a study of cytomegalovirus exposure and HLA in healthy donors. TCRdb's copy holds only in-frame clones and misses some; the assay was immunoSEQ multiplex PCR. Here the sample spans 300,000 to 400,000 clones, more than 80% being singletons. The sequenced sample was PBMCs. The receptors shown here come from a young woman in good health and CMV-seronegative.

DNA of the CDR3: TGTGCCAGCAGTTACTACGGGACAGCGAACACTGAAGCTTTCTTT. Its translation: CASSYYGTANTEAFF. This rearrangement joins TRBV6-5 to TRBJ1-1; TRBD1 aligns across 7 bases. Germline CDR1 and CDR2: MNHEY and SVGAGI. The CDR3 sequence is 15 residues long. Unmatched junction bases numbered 3, after V lost 1 base and J lost 1 base.

The gene calls are TRBV4-1 and TRBJ2-5; a possible D gene is TRBD1 (6 bases). CDR1 MGHRA and CDR2 YSYEKL come from the germline V gene. V lost 1 base and J lost 0, with 9 bases in between. There are 15 residues in the CDR3. DNA of the CDR3: TGCGCCAGCAGCCAAGGTAGACAGGACCAAGAGACCCAGTACTTC. Translation gives CASSQGRQDQETQYF.

This chain joins TRBV5-8 and TRBJ1-3, with a weak D call TRBD1 (5 bases). The CDR3 sequence is 16 residues long. CDR1 is SGHTS and CDR2 is YDEGEE in the germline V gene. Trimming took off 3 bases at V and 4 bases at J, with 17 bases between the two ends. The DNA of the CDR3 is TGTGCCAGCAGCTGGAGGGACTCAAGATCGGGAAACACCATATATTTT. As protein: CASSWRDSRSGNTIYF.

This sequence joins TRBV4-1 and TRBJ2-7, with a possible D match to TRBD1 (6 bases). The CDR3 sequence is 15 residues long. The germline CDR1 and CDR2 sequences are MGHRA and YSYEKL. Between the trimmed V and J ends, which lost 0 bases and 3 bases, there was a span of 12 bases. The CDR3 bases are TGCGCCAGCAGCCAAGATCCAGGGGTAGGCTACGAGCAGTACTTC. Translated, it gives CASSQDPGVGYEQYF.

This clone was picked up one time. This chain connects TRBV20-1 to TRBJ1-2, with D possibly matching TRBD1 (5 bases). The CDR3 consists of 10 residues. CDR1 is DFQATT and CDR2 is SNEGSKA in the germline V gene (reference sequence). V shed 8 bases and J shed 8 bases, with 12 bases lying between them. The CDR3 region is CSSTREGYTF. CDR3 DNA sequence: TGCAGTTCCACCAGGGAAGGCTACACCTTC.

The gene calls are TRBV4-1 and TRBJ1-1; no reliable D call. The V gene's germline CDR1 is MGHRA and CDR2 YSYEKL. The CDR3 has 17 amino acids. V lost 0 bases, J lost 0 bases, and 14 bases lay in between. CDR3 sequence (DNA): TGCGCCAGCAGCCAAGATAGCGGTAGGTTATTGAACACTGAAGCTTTCTTT. It translates to CASSQDSGRLLNTEAFF.

This chain joins TRBV7-8 and TRBJ1-2; the D gene is possibly TRBD1 (5 bases). V lost 1 base and J 2 bases, leaving 8 bases between the germline ends. There are 14 residues in the CDR3. Germline V gene lookup returns CDR1 SGHVS and CDR2 FQNEAQ. The CDR3 loop is CASSLGDSNYGYTF. The CDR3 DNA follows: TGTGCCAGCAGCTTAGGGGACTCGAACTATGGCTACACCTTC. Combining the CDR3 with reference TRBV7-8 and TRBJ1-2 gives the whole variable domain GAGVSQSPRYKVAKRGQDVALRCDPISGHVSLFWYQQALGQGPEFLTYFQNEAQLDKSGLPSDRFFAERPEGSVSTLKIQRTQQEDSAVYLCASSLGDSNYGYTFGSGTRLTVV.

The CDR3 is CASSFDRSSGNTIYF. DNA for the CDR3: TGTGCCAGCAGCTTCGACCGGAGCTCTGGAAACACCATATATTTT. V gene TRBV13 combines with J gene TRBJ1-3; the D is unclear. With 3 bases removed from V and 0 bases from J, the gap between germline ends came to 9 bases. Germline CDR1 is PRHDT and CDR2 is FYEKMQ (reference sequence). The CDR3 is 15 amino acids.

The rearrangement links TRBV11-2 to TRBJ2-4; TRBD1 agrees at 11 bases. Germline V lookup: CDR1 SGHAT, CDR2 FQNNGV. V shed 3 bases and J 7 bases; nucleotides not matched to a gene: 2. This CDR3 is built from 14 residues. The CDR3 sequence: CASSLDRGPNIQYF. DNA of the CDR3: TGTGCCAGCAGCTTGGACAGGGGGCCCAACATTCAGTACTTC. The variable domain in full, with the rest retrieved from reference TRBV11-2 and TRBJ2-4, is EAGVAQSPRYKIIEKRQSVAFWCNPISGHATLYWYQQILGQGPKLLIQFQNNGVVDDSQLPKDRFSAERLKGVDSTLKIQPAKLEDSAVYLCASSLDRGPNIQYFGAGTRLSVL.

This chain links TRBV9 with TRBJ2-7; 9 bases line up with TRBD2. CDR3 size: 17 residues. Trimming at V came to 0 bases and at J to 2 bases, leaving 9 bases not matched to a gene. The germline gives CDR1 SGDLS, CDR2 YYNGEE. CDR3 residues: CASSVGIAGALAYEQYF. CDR3 DNA sequence: TGTGCCAGCAGCGTAGGGATAGCGGGAGCGCTTGCCTACGAGCAGTACTTC. Variable domain in full (rest from reference TRBV9 and TRBJ2-7): DSGVTQTPKHLITATGQRVTLRCSPRSGDLSVYWYQQSLDQGLQFLIQYYNGEERAKGNILERFSAQQFPDLHSELNLSSLELGDSALYFCASSVGIAGALAYEQYFGPGTRLTVT.

The V gene is TRBV27, the J gene TRBJ2-3; unclear D gene. The germline V and J ends were trimmed by 6 bases and 7 bases, with 8 bases remaining between them. CDR3 size: 11 residues. Germline V gene lookup returns CDR1 MNHEY and CDR2 SMNVEV (reference sequence). The CDR3 DNA reads TGTGCCAGCAGGTTCGGGTATACGCAGTATTTT. It encodes CASRFGYTQYF.